Sequencing of this T cell receptor (beta chain) was carried out in a study of blood T cell repertoires in COVID-19 (dated by TCRdb to about 2020). With respect to the entire study: Samples covering the acute and convalescent phases of COVID-19 were provided by collaborators in the United States, Italy and Spain. Deeply sampled blood TCRbeta repertoires from subjects exposed to, actively infected with, or recovered from COVID-19 were included in the dataset. HLA class I and class II types, where available, came from metadata supplied by the sample provider rather than from assay-based typing. The samples were drawn from the first 160 participants of the ongoing ImmuneRACE study and from about 1,200 subjects provided by 6 global collaborators. The prospective study material was composed of cDNA or gDNA derived from T cells, B-cell-depleted T cells, or PBMCs. A freely available public database, intended as a resource for researchers studying the immune response to SARS-CoV-2, is where the repertoires were released. Sample metadata almost always included a de-identified subject ID, COVID-19 status, age in years and sex. The investigation overall reported the following: The amount of clinical and demographic metadata varied by source and participant and was provided uncurated.

Collaborating institutions collected whole blood in K2EDTA tubes following their own protocols. For TCRbeta analysis, collaborator samples were shipped as frozen whole blood, as isolated PBMCs, or as DNA extracted from either sample type. The immunoSEQ Assay, a bias-controlled multiplex PCR, was used to amplify TCRbeta CDR3 regions from genomic DNA. In the source study's methods: Within the assay, amplification of reference gene primers was used to estimate how many nucleated cells each sample contained. Sequence reads were collapsed and filtered to measure the absolute abundance of every unique TCRbeta CDR3 rearrangement. Productive Simpson clonality was computed per sample as the square root of Simpson's diversity index over productive rearrangements. In TCRdb, the immuneACCESS table is reduced to in-frame sequences with V and J assigned. These tables do not hold every clone; where another copy was compared, an unresolved V gene accounts for under half, and the others remain unexplained. V and J calls and clone size are copied from that table; D and trimming were computed from the DNA. In all, the sample holds tens of thousands of clones, and over 75% of those were seen once. Jointly, the top ten make up around 40% of the sample.

On this clone: Its antigen is not yet known. There are no base qualities to consult, and no much larger clone falls within one base.

The specimen sequenced was peripheral blood. This TCR was sampled from a human donor in a cohort sampled during active COVID-19.

The CDR3 corresponds to CASSVGTANTGELFF. The DNA sequence is TGTGCCAGCAGCGTAGGAACGGCGAACACCGGGGAGCTGTTTTTT. The rearranged segments are TRBV9 and TRBJ2-2; no D segment can be confidently identified. V lost 0 bases and J lost 0 bases; the stretch between them is 6 bases long. Inclusive of the bounding cysteine and phenylalanine, the CDR3 is 15 residues long. Just CDR3 DNA is preserved here, 45 bases in frame from base 1. Per the germline V gene, SGDLS is the CDR1 and YYNGEE is the CDR2.